A selection of T cell receptor beta chains follows, all from one sample in a study of memory CD8 T cells in hepatitis C reinfection. Sequencing used immunoSEQ multiplex PCR; TCRdb keeps in-frame clones, though not all of them. The sample carries around 45,000 clones, around 87% recorded once. The sample comprised naive CD8+ T cells sorted from blood. These receptors all stem from a man aged 18 to 30 with hepatitis C virus infection. CDR3s include the opening cysteine and the closing phenylalanine or tryptophan. A D gene is named only where the DNA matches it firmly. Expanded clones are given a class, and other clones once, few, many or no size at all.

>TRBD1|-|TRBV27|TRBJ2-1
TGTGCCAGCAGGGGACAGGGAGGCGGGCATGAGCAGTTCTTC
CASRGQGGGHEQFF
>TRBD2|-|TRBV9|TRBJ2-3
TGTGCCAGCAGCGGTTCCGGGACTAACACAGATACGCAGTATTTT
CASSGSGTNTDTQYF
>TRBD1|once|TRBV7-3|TRBJ2-7
TGTGCCAGCAGCTTGGGACAGGGGGCGACCTACGAGCAGTACTTC
CASSLGQGATYEQYF
>TRBD2|-|TRBV2|TRBJ2-5
TGTGCCAGCAGCCCTGAGCTAGCGGGGCAAGAGACCCAGTACTTC
CASSPELAGQETQYF
>TRBD1|-|TRBV9|TRBJ2-1
TGTGCCAGCAGCGTAGGGGACAGGGGGAATGAGCAGTTCTTC
CASSVGDRGNEQFF
>TRBD2|-|TRBV11-2|TRBJ2-1
TGTGCCAGCAGCCCCGGACTAGCGGGATTCGATGAGCAGTTCTTC
CASSPGLAGFDEQFF
>TRBD1|-|TRBV6-5|TRBJ1-1
TGTGCCAGCAGTTACTCGGCAGGGGGGAACACTGAAGCTTTCTTT
CASSYSAGGNTEAFF
>TRBD1|once|TRBV19|TRBJ1-5
TGTGCCAGTACCCCGGACAGGGGAGGAAATCAGCCCCAGCATTTT
CASTPDRGGNQPQHF
>-|-|TRBV11-2|TRBJ2-1
TGTGCCAGCAGCCTGACTTACAATGAGCAGTTCTTC
CASSLTYNEQFF
>TRBD2|-|TRBV28|TRBJ2-7
TGTGCCAGCGACTCATTCGGGACTAGCGGATCCTACGAGCAGTACTTC
CASDSFGTSGSYEQYF
>-|few|TRBV6-5|TRBJ1-1
TGTGCCAGCAGTTACGCGGGAAACACTGAAGCTTTCTTT
CASSYAGNTEAFF
>-|-|TRBV7-8|TRBJ1-5
TGTGCCAGCAGCTTAGTACCCCCCGGACAGTCTTATAGCAATCAGCCCCAGCATTTT
CASSLVPPGQSYSNQPQHF
>TRBD2|-|TRBV5-4|TRBJ2-3
TGTGCCAGCAGCTTTAGCGGGGGATATCCAGATACGCAGTATTTT
CASSFSGGYPDTQYF
>-|-|TRBV7-9|TRBJ1-1
TGTGCCAGCAGCCCCCAATTGAACACTGAAGCTTTCTTT
CASSPQLNTEAFF
>TRBD1|-|TRBV23-1|TRBJ2-6
TGCGCCAGCAGTCAAGACGACAGGGTTCGCTCTGGGGCCAACGTCCTGACTTTC
CASSQDDRVRSGANVLTF
>TRBD2|-|TRBV7-9|TRBJ2-1
TGTGCCAGCAGCCCCAGCACTAGCGGGAGTAATGAGCAGTTCTTC
CASSPSTSGSNEQFF
>TRBD2|-|TRBV7-2|TRBJ2-1
TGTGCCAGCAGCTCCGGACTAGCGGGGGGTAATGAGCAGTTCTTC
CASSSGLAGGNEQFF
>-|once|TRBV9|TRBJ2-3
TGTGCCAGCACCGGCTCAGGGGCTAGCACAGATACGCAGTATTTT
CASTGSGASTDTQYF
>-|-|TRBV19|TRBJ1-2
TGTGCCAGTAGTATAGCTGCGACTGACTTGAGAGGCTACACCTTC
CASSIAATDLRGYTF
>TRBD1|-|TRBV23-1|TRBJ1-2
TGCGCCAGCAGCCTTCTCCGGGACAGGCGCATTAGATGCTATGGCTACACCTTC
CASSLLRDRRIRCYGYTF
>-|-|TRBV6-6|TRBJ2-3
TGTGCCAGCAGTTCCCTGGCTCAGGGGAACACAGATACGCAGTATTTT
CASSSLAQGNTDTQYF
>TRBD2|once|TRBV4-1|TRBJ2-2
TGCGCCAGCAGCCAGGGACTAGGAAAGGCAGGCGGGGAGCTGTTTTTT
CASSQGLGKAGGELFF
>-|once|TRBV7-6|TRBJ2-7
TGTGCCAGCAGCTTAGGTGCTAGCGTTTCCTACGAGCAGTACTTC
CASSLGASVSYEQYF
>TRBD1|-|TRBV6-5|TRBJ1-5
TGTGCCAGCAGCTCTACGACAGGGGGAGATCAGCCCCAGCATTTT
CASSSTTGGDQPQHF
>-|-|TRBV6-6|TRBJ1-3
TGTGCCAGTGCCGGTGAGGGCTCTGGAAACACCATATATTTT
CASAGEGSGNTIYF
>TRBD1|-|TRBV19|TRBJ1-1
TGTGCCAGTAAAACAGGGGCGAACACTGAAGCTTTCTTT
CASKTGANTEAFF
>TRBD1|-|TRBV6-5|TRBJ1-1
TGTGCCAGCAGTTTACAGGGGGGAGGGACTGAAGCTTTCTTT
CASSLQGGGTEAFF
>-|-|TRBV28|TRBJ1-6
TGTGCCAGCAGTTTATCATTTGGCGGGAATACACCCCTCCACTTT
CASSLSFGGNTPLHF
>-|-|TRBV27|TRBJ2-5
TGTGCCAGCTCCTTAGAAGCGGCCCCTGGGGAGACCCAGTACTTC
CASSLEAAPGETQYF
>-|-|TRBV6-6|TRBJ1-1
TGTGCCAGCGGGGGGTACGGGACTGAAGCTTTCTTT
CASGGYGTEAFF
>-|-|TRBV7-2|TRBJ2-7
TGTGCCAGCAGCCCCCTAGGCGGGACGCCAACCTACGAGCAGTACTTC
CASSPLGGTPTYEQYF
>-|-|TRBV11-2|TRBJ1-1
TGTGCCAGCAGCTTATTCCCCAGTAACACTGAAGCTTTCTTT
CASSLFPSNTEAFF
>TRBD1|-|TRBV5-1|TRBJ2-3
TGCGCCAGCATGTTGACAGGGATCACAGATACGCAGTATTTT
CASMLTGITDTQYF
>TRBD2|few|TRBV4-1|TRBJ2-7
TGCGCCAGCAGCCAAATAGGGGCTAGCGGGGTCTACGAGCAGTACTTC
CASSQIGASGVYEQYF
>TRBD2|-|TRBV18|TRBJ2-3
TGTGCCAGCTCACCACCGCTAGCGGGAGGGCCATTAGATACGCAGTATTTT
CASSPPLAGGPLDTQYF
>-|-|TRBV7-9|TRBJ2-7
TGTGCCAGCAGCCAGGACAATTCCTACGAGCAGTACTTC
CASSQDNSYEQYF
>TRBD1|once|TRBV27|TRBJ2-7
TGTGCCAGCAGTTTATGGGGGGGGGACAGGGGGGCAGCATACGAGCAGTACTTC
CASSLWGGDRGAAYEQYF